This T cell receptor (beta chain) emerged from a study of shared clonotypes between healthy human individuals. Study-level findings and limits: A handful of donors showed sharing of about 4.6% of naive CD4 clonotypes. The rarefaction results pointed to incomplete sorted-subset sequencing despite large depth. As a rule, naive subsets had a larger estimated richness than memory subsets.

The germline V gene has CDR1 SGHDT and CDR2 YYEEEE. This CDR3 comprises 13 residues. Trimming pared 2 bases from V and 4 bases from J, leaving 9 bases between. The naive CD8 fraction comprised CD45RO-negative cells positively selected for CCR7 and excluded terminally differentiated effector memory CD45RA+ cells. In the original analysis: Filtering differed because ImmunoSEQ produced junction-only sequences that carried no quality scores. Clones were sequenced by immunoSEQ multiplex PCR, and TCRdb holds only the in-frame ones, with some missing. The D gene and trimming were derived from the DNA, and the V and J assignments and clone size from that table. This table has about 2 million clones, about 94% appearing once. As regards this clone: The antigen remains undetermined.

The chain couples TRBV5-6 to TRBJ1-1, with D uncertain. This TCR came from a man between 18 and 35 years old in good health. The specimen sequenced was naive CD8+ T cells sorted from blood. DNA for the CDR3: TGTGCCAGCAGCTTCCCCGGGCCCACTGAAGCTTTCTTT. Protein product: CASSFPGPTEAFF.